This TCR beta chain was identified in a study of T cell responses to AZD1222 COVID-19 vaccine. Study findings and constraints: The sample set comprised mostly white British donors with more females, and clonal diversity was possibly underestimated. The study found Spike-specific TCR breadth and depth rose after two AZD1222 doses.

The V end was cut by 0 bases, the J end by 7 bases, with 16 bases between. CDR1 and CDR2 from the germline V gene are LGHNA and YSLEER. The CDR3 sequence is 17 residues long. Produced via immunoSEQ multiplex PCR; TCRdb's table is partial and in-frame only. The sample holds over 150,000 clones, approximately 93% seen once. The analysis combined second doses at about 4 or about 12 weeks. With respect to this clone: Its antigen is unidentified.

The receptor's source is an adult who received the AZD1222 COVID-19 vaccine. Sequencing used peripheral blood, obtained 28 days after the second AZD1222 dose. The V and J genes are TRBV4-3 and TRBJ1-6; D gene ambiguous. The CDR3 is CASSQDPDGWMNSPLHF. For the CDR3, the DNA is TGCGCCAGCAGCCAAGATCCAGACGGGTGGATGAATTCACCCCTCCACTTT.